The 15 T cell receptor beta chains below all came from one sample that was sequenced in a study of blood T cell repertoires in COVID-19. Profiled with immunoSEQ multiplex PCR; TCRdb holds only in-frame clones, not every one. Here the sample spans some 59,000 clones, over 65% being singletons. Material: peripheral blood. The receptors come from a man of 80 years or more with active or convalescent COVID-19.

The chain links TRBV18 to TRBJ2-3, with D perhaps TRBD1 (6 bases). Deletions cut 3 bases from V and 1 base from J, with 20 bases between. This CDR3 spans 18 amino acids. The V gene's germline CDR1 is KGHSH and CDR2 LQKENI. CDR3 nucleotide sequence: TGTGCCAGCTCACCCGTTATGGGGGCAAGGGTCGGCACAGATACGCAGTATTTT. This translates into CASSPVMGARVGTDTQYF.

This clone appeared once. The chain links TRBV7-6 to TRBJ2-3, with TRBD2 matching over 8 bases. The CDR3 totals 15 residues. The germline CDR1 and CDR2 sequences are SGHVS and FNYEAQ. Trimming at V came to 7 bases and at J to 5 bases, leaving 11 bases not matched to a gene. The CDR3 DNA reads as TGTGCCAGCACCCATAACGGGGGGGAAGTAGATACGCAGTATTTT. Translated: CASTHNGGEVDTQYF. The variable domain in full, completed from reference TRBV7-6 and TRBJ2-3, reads GAGVSQSPRYKVTKRGQDVALRCDPISGHVSLYWYRQALGQGPEFLTYFNYEAQQDKSGLPNDRFSAERPEGSISTLTIQRTEQRDSAMYRCASTHNGGEVDTQYFGPGTRLTVL.

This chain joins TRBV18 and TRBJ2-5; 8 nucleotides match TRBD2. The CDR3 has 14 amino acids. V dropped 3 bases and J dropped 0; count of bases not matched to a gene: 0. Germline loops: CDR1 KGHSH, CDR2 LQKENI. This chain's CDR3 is CASSPRGDQETQYF. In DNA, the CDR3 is TGTGCCAGCTCACCGCGGGGGGACCAAGAGACCCAGTACTTC.

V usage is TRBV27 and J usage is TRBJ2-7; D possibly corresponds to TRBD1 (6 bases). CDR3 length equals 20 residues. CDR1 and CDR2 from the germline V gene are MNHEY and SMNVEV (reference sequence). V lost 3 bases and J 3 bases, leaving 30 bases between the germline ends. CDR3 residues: CASSFRRLWTENEKGYEQYF. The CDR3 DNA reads TGTGCCAGCAGTTTTCGAAGACTATGGACAGAGAATGAAAAGGGCTACGAGCAGTACTTC.

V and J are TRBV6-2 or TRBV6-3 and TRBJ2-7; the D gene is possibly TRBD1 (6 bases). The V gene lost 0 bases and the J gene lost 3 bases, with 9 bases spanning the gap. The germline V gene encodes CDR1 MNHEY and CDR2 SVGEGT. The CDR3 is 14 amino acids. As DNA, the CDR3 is TGTGCCAGCAGTTACTCGGGCAGGGGCTACGAGCAGTACTTC. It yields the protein CASSYSGRGYEQYF.

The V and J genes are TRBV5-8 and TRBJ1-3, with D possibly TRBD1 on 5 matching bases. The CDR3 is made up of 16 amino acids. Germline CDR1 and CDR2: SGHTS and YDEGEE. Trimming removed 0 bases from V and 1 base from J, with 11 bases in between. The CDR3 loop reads CASSLEGVASGNTIYF. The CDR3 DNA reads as TGTGCCAGCAGCTTGGAAGGGGTTGCATCTGGAAACACCATATATTTT.

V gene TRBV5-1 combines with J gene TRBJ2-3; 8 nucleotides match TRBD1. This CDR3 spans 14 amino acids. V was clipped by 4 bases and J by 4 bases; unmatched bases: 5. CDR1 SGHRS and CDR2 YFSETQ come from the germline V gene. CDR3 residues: CASSLQGGADTQYF. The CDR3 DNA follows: TGCGCCAGCAGCCTACAGGGGGGCGCAGATACGCAGTATTTT.

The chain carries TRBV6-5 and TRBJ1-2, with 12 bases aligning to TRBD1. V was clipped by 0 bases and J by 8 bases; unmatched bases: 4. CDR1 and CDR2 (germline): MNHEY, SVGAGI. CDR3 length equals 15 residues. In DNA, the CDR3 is TGTGCCAGCAGTTACTCGATGGGACAGGGGGCCGGCTACACCTTC. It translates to CASSYSMGQGAGYTF.

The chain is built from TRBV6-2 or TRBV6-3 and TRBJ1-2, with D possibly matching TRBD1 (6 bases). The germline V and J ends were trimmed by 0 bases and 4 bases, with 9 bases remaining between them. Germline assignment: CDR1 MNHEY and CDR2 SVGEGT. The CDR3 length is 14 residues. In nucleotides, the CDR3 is TGTGCCAGCAGTTACTCGGCAGGGGCCTATGGCTACACCTTC. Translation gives CASSYSAGAYGYTF.

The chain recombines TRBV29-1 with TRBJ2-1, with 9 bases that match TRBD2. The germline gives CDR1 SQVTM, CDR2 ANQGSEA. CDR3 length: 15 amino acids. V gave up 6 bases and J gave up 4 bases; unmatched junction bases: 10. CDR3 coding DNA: TGCAGCGTGACGCCCCAAGCGGGGGGTTACAATGAGCAGTTCTTC. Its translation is CSVTPQAGGYNEQFF.

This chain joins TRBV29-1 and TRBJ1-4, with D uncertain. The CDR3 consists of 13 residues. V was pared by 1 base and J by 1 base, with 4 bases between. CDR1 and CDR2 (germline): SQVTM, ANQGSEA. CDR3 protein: CSVEVRTNEKLFF. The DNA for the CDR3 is TGCAGCGTTGAAGTCAGAACTAATGAAAAACTGTTTTTT.

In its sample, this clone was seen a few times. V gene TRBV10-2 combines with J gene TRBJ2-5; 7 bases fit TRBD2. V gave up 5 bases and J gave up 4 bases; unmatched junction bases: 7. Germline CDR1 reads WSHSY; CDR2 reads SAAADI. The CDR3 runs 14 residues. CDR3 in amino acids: CASSHLTSPETQYF. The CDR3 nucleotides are TGCGCCAGCAGTCATTTGACTAGCCCAGAGACCCAGTACTTC.

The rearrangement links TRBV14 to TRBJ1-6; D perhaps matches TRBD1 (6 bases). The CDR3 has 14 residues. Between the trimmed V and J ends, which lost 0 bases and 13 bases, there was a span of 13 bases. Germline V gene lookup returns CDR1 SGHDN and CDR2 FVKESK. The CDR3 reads CASSQERGFSPLHF. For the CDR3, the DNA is TGTGCCAGCAGCCAAGAAAGGGGGTTTTCCCCCCTCCACTTT.

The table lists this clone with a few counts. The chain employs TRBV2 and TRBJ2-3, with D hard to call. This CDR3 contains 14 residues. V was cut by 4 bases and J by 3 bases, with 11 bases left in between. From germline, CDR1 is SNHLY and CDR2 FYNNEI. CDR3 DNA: TGTGCCAGCAGTGTTCAGGCTGGGACAGATACGCAGTATTTT. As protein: CASSVQAGTDTQYF.

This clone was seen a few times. CDR3 loop: CAISEQPLGTGNTGELFF. The CDR3 nucleotides are TGTGCCATCAGTGAACAACCTCTCGGGACAGGGAACACCGGGGAGCTGTTTTTT. This chain connects TRBV10-3 to TRBJ2-2; 8 bases fit TRBD1. V lost 3 bases, J lost 1 base, and 10 bases stayed unmatched. This CDR3 is 18 amino acids long. Germline V CDR1 and CDR2: ENHRY, SYGVKD.